These 20 T cell receptor beta chains share one sample of origin, sequenced in a study of T-cell memory formation after mild COVID-19. TCRdb called the 5' RACE reads again in MiXCR, with one record for every CDR3 protein. Of fewer than 140,000 distinct CDR3 sequences detected, 9.5% to 15% appear once; the ten largest clones hold 27%. The sample was PBMCs or a T cell subset sorted from them (not recorded which). The receptors come from an adult woman who had mild COVID-19 (a few samples of this study predate the infection). Cell type and time point are not known.

The rearrangement links TRBV27 to TRBJ2-1; 10 nucleotides match TRBD2. CDR3 size: 15 residues. V shed 5 bases, J shed 7 bases, and the junction held 8 bases outside the gene matches. The germline V gene encodes CDR1 MNHEY and CDR2 SMNVEV (reference sequence). CDR3 DNA sequence: TGTGCCAGCAGTCACCTAGCGGGAGACGTGAATGAGCAGTTCTTC. Translated, it gives CASSHLAGDVNEQFF.

The chain is built from TRBV7-9 and TRBJ2-1, with unresolved D. Trimming removed 7 bases at V and 2 bases at J, with 12 bases between. CDR1 and CDR2 (germline): SEHNR, FQNEAQ (reference sequence). CDR3 length: 14 residues. CDR3 in DNA: TGTGCCAGCAACCCACGTACGGCCTACAATGAGCAGTTCTTC. It encodes CASNPRTAYNEQFF.

This clonotype was counted between two and nine times. V usage is TRBV15 and J usage is TRBJ2-2, with D possibly called TRBD1 or TRBD2 (5 bases each). This CDR3 contains 16 residues. CDR1 is LNHNV, CDR2 YYDKDF, per germline (reference sequence). V was pared by 0 bases and J by 4 bases, with 12 bases between. CDR3: CATSRDLEGSTGELFF. The CDR3 nucleotides are TGTGCCACCAGCAGAGATCTTGAGGGGTCCACCGGGGAGCTGTTTTTT. The full variable domain, with the rest looked up from reference TRBV15 and TRBJ2-2, is DAMVIQNPRYQVTQFGKPVTLSCSQTLNHNVMYWYQQKSSQAPKLLFHYYDKDFNNEADTPDNFQSRRPNTSFCFLDIRSPGLGDTAMYLCATSRDLEGSTGELFFGEGSRLTVL.

This clonotype has ten or more counts. The V and J genes are TRBV20-1 and TRBJ2-7; 9 positions match TRBD1. CDR1 is DFQATT and CDR2 is SNEGSKA in the germline V gene (reference sequence). The CDR3 length is 14 residues. V lost 5 bases to trimming and J lost 1 base; unmatched junction nucleotides: 6. The DNA for the CDR3 is TGCAGTGCTTTCCGGGACAGGGTGTCCTACGAGCAGTACTTC. Its translation is CSAFRDRVSYEQYF.

This clonotype showed up many times. The chain carries TRBV7-3 and TRBJ2-3, with 10 bases aligning to TRBD2. Germline assignment: CDR1 SGHTA and CDR2 FQGTGA. The CDR3 contains 16 residues. With 4 bases clipped from V and 4 bases from J, the junction kept 8 bases outside the gene matches. The CDR3 nucleotides are TGTGCCAGCAGCTCCCCTAGCGGGGGAGGGCCAGATACGCAGTATTTT. It translates to CASSSPSGGGPDTQYF.

This clonotype was observed a handful of times. The chain employs TRBV9 and TRBJ2-3, with D tentatively TRBD1 (6 bases). This CDR3 contains 14 residues. The germline V gene encodes CDR1 SGDLS and CDR2 YYNGEE. Trimming removed 0 bases at V and 4 bases at J, with 9 bases between. This CDR3 reads CASSVAQGPDTQYF. CDR3 DNA sequence: TGTGCCAGCAGCGTAGCCCAGGGGCCAGATACGCAGTATTTT.

The V gene is TRBV5-5, the J gene TRBJ2-1; 9 bases map to TRBD2. This CDR3 has 16 residues. Germline assignment: CDR1 SGHKS and CDR2 YYEKEE (reference sequence). The J segment lost 6 bases and the V segment lost 3 bases, leaving 10 bases of the junction unmatched. This chain's CDR3 is CASSSRTSAFRNEQFF. Written as DNA, the CDR3 is TGTGCCAGCAGCTCGCGGACTAGCGCCTTCCGCAATGAGCAGTTCTTC.

The CDR3: CASSPGLHEQFF. The CDR3 DNA sequence: TGTGCCAGCAGCCCCGGCCTCCATGAGCAGTTCTTC. This chain links TRBV6-6 with TRBJ2-1; D remains unclear. Germline V lookup: CDR1 MNHNY, CDR2 SVGAGI (reference sequence). Trimming left V 6 bases short and J 8 bases short, with 11 bases between. The CDR3 sequence is 12 residues long.

Only a few counts were recorded for this clonotype. The chain carries TRBV7-9 and TRBJ2-5, with D perhaps given as TRBD1 or TRBD2 (5 bases each). This CDR3 region has 14 residues. Trimming pared 2 bases from V and 4 bases from J, leaving 11 bases between. The germline CDR1 and CDR2 sequences are SEHNR and FQNEAQ (reference sequence). The CDR3 DNA follows: TGTGCCAGCAGCTTATCGGGGACGATAGAGACCCAGTACTTC. Translation gives CASSLSGTIETQYF.

CDR3 sequence: CASSTDGQEGTYEQYF. CDR3 in DNA: TGTGCCAGCAGCACTGACGGACAGGAGGGAACCTACGAGCAGTACTTC. The V and J genes are TRBV21-1 and TRBJ2-7; TRBD1, as called in the table, went unchecked against the DNA. TRBV21-1 is a pseudogene locus. The CDR3 covers 16 residues.

The chain joins TRBV12-3 or TRBV12-4 to TRBJ2-3, with D maybe TRBD1 (6 bases). This CDR3 region has 14 residues. Between the trimmed V and J ends, which lost 3 bases and 4 bases, there was a span of 11 bases. CDR3 region: CASSFTGLADTQYF. The CDR3 DNA is TGTGCCAGCAGTTTTACAGGGTTGGCAGATACGCAGTATTTT.

This chain connects TRBV7-6 to TRBJ2-3; no reliable D call. CDR3 length: 13 amino acids. Germline CDR1 is SGHVS and CDR2 is FNYEAQ. V lost 1 base and J lost 2, with 4 bases in between. CDR3 residues: CASSLGFTDTQYF. CDR3 bases: TGTGCCAGCAGCTTAGGGTTCACAGATACGCAGTATTTT.

This clonotype was counted ten times or more. For the CDR3, the DNA is TGTGCCAGCAGCCCTAGCTCCTACGAGCAGTACTTC. This sequence encodes CASSPSSYEQYF. This chain uses TRBV12-3 or TRBV12-4 with TRBJ2-7; D is ambiguous. This CDR3 has 12 residues. V lost 6 bases and J lost 0, with 6 bases in between.

J is TRBJ2-2 and V is TRBV12-3 or TRBV12-4; weak D call: TRBD1 (5 bases). Trimming removed 1 base from V and 1 base from J, with 10 bases in between. The CDR3 is 16 amino acids. CDR3: CASSLEGALNTGELFF. In DNA, the CDR3 is TGTGCCAGCAGTTTAGAAGGGGCGTTGAACACCGGGGAGCTGTTTTTT.

This chain joins TRBV3-1 and TRBJ2-3, with 10 bases fitting TRBD1. This CDR3 comprises 17 residues. Trimming removed 0 bases from V and 3 bases from J; junction bases left unmatched: 6. Germline V gene data show CDR1 as LGHDT and CDR2 as YNNKEL (reference sequence). CDR3 nucleotide sequence: TGTGCCAGCAGCCAAGATAGGTGGACAGGGGGAACAGATACGCAGTATTTT. As protein: CASSQDRWTGGTDTQYF.

The chain links TRBV9 to TRBJ2-7; 8 bases match TRBD2. Germline V CDR1 and CDR2: SGDLS, YYNGEE. The CDR3 extends over 13 amino acids. V was clipped by 3 bases and J by 6 bases; unmatched bases: 5. CDR3 nucleotides: TGTGCCAGCAGCGCCGGGGGGGGGAGCGAGCAGTACTTC. It is translated as CASSAGGGSEQYF.

This chain joins TRBV7-2 and TRBJ2-2, with D perhaps TRBD1 (5 bases). V lost 5 bases and J lost 5, with 12 bases in between. This CDR3 contains 14 residues. Germline CDR1 SGHTA, CDR2 FQGNSA. In DNA, the CDR3 is TGTGCCAGCAGCCCTCGTAGGGGAACCGGGGAGCTGTTTTTT. This translates into CASSPRRGTGELFF.

The CDR3: CASSGWGTEAFF. CDR3 coding DNA: TGTGCCAGCAGTGGATGGGGGACTGAAGCTTTCTTT. V and J are TRBV2 and TRBJ1-1, with D perhaps TRBD1 (5 bases). The V end lost 4 bases, the J end lost 5 bases, and 8 bases lay between the germline ends. The germline V gene has CDR1 SNHLY and CDR2 FYNNEI. The CDR3 spans 12 residues.

The V and J genes are TRBV12-3 or TRBV12-4 and TRBJ2-6, with TRBD2 as a possible D gene (5 bases). The CDR3 spans 15 residues. V lost 3 bases, J lost 4 bases, and 10 bases lay in between. The CDR3 reads CASSFWGAGANVLTF. Written as DNA, the CDR3 is TGTGCCAGCAGTTTTTGGGGAGCCGGGGCCAACGTCCTGACTTTC.

The table lists this clonotype with many counts. The V gene is TRBV29-1, the J gene TRBJ2-7; perhaps TRBD2 as D (6 bases). Germline loops: CDR1 SQVTM, CDR2 ANQGSEA. The CDR3 covers 13 residues. Trimming took 6 bases from V and 3 from J, leaving 15 bases between them. In DNA, the CDR3 is TGCAGCGTACAGCTCCGGGGGAACTACGAGCAGTACTTC. The encoded protein is CSVQLRGNYEQYF.